A selection of T cell receptor beta chains follows, all from one sample in a study of T-cell reconstitution after alpha-beta-depleted transplantation in children. TCRdb re-analysed the PCR reads in MiXCR, keeping a single row per CDR3 protein. The sample contains more than 85,000 distinct CDR3 sequences, about 5.6% of which appear only once. The material sequenced was PBMCs, mostly from graft donor cells, taken 60 days after TCRalphabeta/CD19-depleted stem cell transplant. These receptors came from a female patient younger than 10 who had a stem cell transplant for Fanconi anemia, so the T cells may come from the graft donor. The CDR3 runs from the conserved cysteine through the conserved F or W. The D gene is left open where the match is weak. Expanded clones get a size class; other rows say once, few or many, or leave the size out.

D gene	clone size	V gene	J gene	CDR3 protein	CDR3 DNA
.	.	TRBV5-1	TRBJ2-5	CASSLVPQGPQETQYF	TGCGCCAGCAGCTTGGTACCCCAGGGTCCTCAAGAGACCCAGTACTTC
TRBD2	.	TRBV27	TRBJ2-1	CASSLFLSLAGGLGNEQFF	TGTGCCAGCAGTTTATTCTTGTCACTAGCGGGAGGGCTGGGAAATGAGCAGTTCTTC
TRBD2	many	TRBV15	TRBJ2-3	CATSRGGSGGPDTQYF	TGTGCCACCAGCAGAGGTGGTAGCGGGGGGCCAGATACGCAGTATTTT
TRBD2	few	TRBV6-4	TRBJ2-5	CASTGGDRETQYF	TGTGCCAGCACCGGGGGGGATAGAGAGACCCAGTACTTC
TRBD1	many	TRBV5-5	TRBJ1-5	CASSLAAGTGEQPQHF	TGTGCCAGCAGCTTGGCTGCCGGGACAGGGGAACAGCCCCAGCATTTT
TRBD2	few	TRBV3-1	TRBJ2-7	CASRSGLASYEQYF	TGTGCCAGCAGGTCGGGACTAGCGTCCTACGAGCAGTACTTC
.	many	TRBV20-1	TRBJ2-7	CSARRPSSYEQYF	TGCAGTGCTAGACGGCCAAGCTCCTACGAGCAGTACTTC
TRBD2	.	TRBV10-3	TRBJ2-1	CAIRTETSSSYNEQFF	TGTGCCATCCGAACTGAGACTAGCAGCTCCTACAATGAGCAGTTCTTC
.	.	TRBV7-3	TRBJ2-5	CASSLGGTAQETQYF	TGTGCCAGCAGCTTGGGCGGGACGGCCCAAGAGACCCAGTACTTC
.	.	TRBV15	TRBJ2-5	CATSRDQETQYF	TGTGCCACCAGCAGAGACCAAGAGACCCAGTACTTC
TRBD2	few	TRBV7-9	TRBJ2-5	CASSLASGRWETQYF	TGTGCCAGCAGCTTAGCCTCCGGGAGGTGGGAGACCCAGTACTTC
.	many	TRBV5-1	TRBJ2-3	CASSLFSSSDTQYF	TGCGCCAGCAGCTTGTTTAGTAGCTCAGATACGCAGTATTTT
.	few	TRBV4-1	TRBJ2-7	CASSRGTPYEQYF	TGCGCCAGCAGCCGCGGGACCCCCTACGAGCAGTACTTC
TRBD2	many	TRBV2	TRBJ2-3	CASFLYPGTSVSTDTQYF	TGTGCCAGCTTCTTGTATCCCGGGACTAGTGTTAGCACAGATACGCAGTATTTT
.	many	TRBV5-8	TRBJ2-6	CASSLALYREGVLTF	TGTGCCAGCAGCTTGGCCCTCTACAGGGAAGGGGTCCTGACTTTC
.	many	TRBV28	TRBJ2-7	CASRQDSSYEQYF	TGTGCCAGCAGACAGGATAGCAGCTACGAGCAGTACTTC
.	many	TRBV20-1	TRBJ2-3	CSANPSADTQYF	TGCAGTGCTAACCCCAGCGCAGATACGCAGTATTTT
.	many	TRBV28	TRBJ2-6	CASSSGSGANVLTF	TGTGCCAGCAGCTCAGGCTCTGGGGCCAACGTCCTGACTTTC
.	many	TRBV28	TRBJ2-3	CASSLPLAEDTDTQYF	TGTGCCAGCAGTTTACCTCTAGCCGAGGACACAGATACGCAGTATTTT
TRBD2	.	TRBV20-1	TRBJ2-7	CSARRLAGGRSYEQYF	TGCAGTGCTAGACGACTAGCGGGAGGGCGGTCGTACGAGCAGTACTTC
.	.	TRBV30	TRBJ1-1	CARQLAENTEAFF	TGTGCCCGGCAATTGGCGGAGAACACTGAAGCTTTCTTT
TRBD2	many	TRBV5-1	TRBJ2-1	CASSGLAGYYNEQFF	TGCGCCAGCAGCGGGCTAGCGGGGTACTACAATGAGCAGTTCTTC
.	many	TRBV5-1	TRBJ1-1	CASREAGGNTEAFF	TGCGCCAGCAGGGAGGCAGGTGGGAACACTGAAGCTTTCTTT
.	.	TRBV7-3	TRBJ2-3	CASSLDYGADTQYF	TGTGCCAGCAGCTTAGACTACGGGGCCGATACGCAGTATTTT
TRBD2	few	TRBV28	TRBJ2-1	CASWVGRGAYNEQFF	TGTGCCAGCTGGGTAGGACGGGGGGCCTACAATGAGCAGTTCTTC
TRBD2	many	TRBV3-1	TRBJ2-3	CASSRGAGAFTDTQYF	TGTGCCAGCAGTCGTGGAGCGGGGGCTTTCACAGATACGCAGTATTTT
TRBD2	many	TRBV20-1	TRBJ2-5	CSASPQRGVETQYF	TGCAGTGCTAGCCCCCAGCGGGGGGTAGAGACCCAGTACTTC
TRBD2	few	TRBV7-8	TRBJ2-1	CASSFKRGTRRYNEQFF	TGTGCCAGCAGCTTCAAGAGAGGGACTAGAAGGTACAATGAGCAGTTCTTC
.	many	TRBV6-5	TRBJ2-7	CASSYGGRAYEQYF	TGTGCCAGCAGTTACGGAGGACGCGCCTACGAGCAGTACTTC
TRBD2	many	TRBV5-1	TRBJ2-1	CASSLELAGARGEQFF	TGCGCCAGCAGCTTAGAACTAGCGGGAGCCCGAGGGGAGCAGTTCTTC
TRBD2	many	TRBV7-9	TRBJ2-3	CASSVAGDRTDTQYF	TGTGCCAGCAGCGTAGCGGGGGACCGCACAGATACGCAGTATTTT
.	.	TRBV29-1	TRBJ2-5	CSVDAWGKEETQYF	TGCAGCGTTGACGCCTGGGGGAAGGAGGAGACCCAGTACTTC
TRBD2	many	TRBV7-3	TRBJ2-1	CASSSTGGQQFF	TGTGCCAGCAGCTCAACGGGGGGGCAGCAGTTCTTC
.	many	TRBV12-3/TRBV12-4	TRBJ2-5	CASSLGLVETQYF	TGTGCCAGCAGTTTAGGACTAGTAGAGACCCAGTACTTC
TRBD2	many	TRBV7-2	TRBJ2-1	CASSLELAGGNEQFF	TGTGCCAGCAGCTTAGAACTAGCGGGAGGAAATGAGCAGTTCTTC
.	.	TRBV10-3	TRBJ1-2	CAISGFVTYGYTF	TGTGCCATCAGCGGCTTCGTGACCTATGGCTACACCTTC
.	many	TRBV29-1	TRBJ1-2	CSVGVSFYGYTF	TGCAGCGTTGGGGTTTCGTTCTATGGCTACACCTTC
.	many	TRBV5-1	TRBJ2-5	CASSLALEETQYF	TGCGCCAGCAGCTTGGCCCTAGAAGAGACCCAGTACTTC
TRBD2	few	TRBV11-1	TRBJ2-5	CASSLRALADWYQETQYF	TGTGCCAGCAGCTTAAGGGCCCTAGCGGACTGGTACCAAGAGACCCAGTACTTC
.	.	TRBV4-1	TRBJ2-1	CASSQVTGLGNEQFF	TGCGCCAGCAGCCAAGTTACAGGGTTGGGCAATGAGCAGTTCTTC
.	many	TRBV5-1	TRBJ2-7	CASRAGPSNEQYF	TGCGCCAGCAGGGCAGGACCAAGTAACGAGCAGTACTTC
.	many	TRBV15	TRBJ2-3	CATSSSTDTQYF	TGTGCCACCAGCTCTAGCACAGATACGCAGTATTTT
TRBD2	many	TRBV18	TRBJ2-3	CASSPWTSGRIRTDTQYF	TGTGCCAGCTCACCTTGGACTAGCGGGAGGATAAGGACAGATACGCAGTATTTT
.	many	TRBV19	TRBJ1-2	CASTRGAGYTF	TGTGCCAGTACCCGAGGGGCTGGCTACACCTTC
.	many	TRBV7-2	TRBJ2-7	CASSLYTFGLEGYEQYF	TGTGCCAGCAGCTTATATACTTTTGGGCTAGAGGGGTACGAGCAGTACTTC
TRBD1	.	TRBV7-9	TRBJ2-7	CASSLTGTHEQYF	TGTGCCAGCAGCTTGACAGGGACCCACGAGCAGTACTTC
TRBD1	many	TRBV28	TRBJ2-7	CASEGQTYEQYF	TGTGCCAGCGAGGGACAGACCTACGAGCAGTACTTC
TRBD2	many	TRBV10-3	TRBJ2-3	CAISEGVEVSGRSDTQYF	TGTGCCATCAGTGAAGGGGTGGAGGTTAGCGGGAGATCAGATACGCAGTATTTT
.	.	TRBV21-1	TRBJ2-2	CASSKGYRGPNTGELFF	TGTGCCAGCAGCAAAGGTTACAGGGGCCCGAACACCGGGGAGCTGTTTTTT
TRBD2	.	TRBV11-2	TRBJ2-1	CASSLELGLAGGGNEQFF	TGTGCCAGCAGCTTAGAGCTCGGACTAGCGGGAGGTGGTAATGAGCAGTTCTTC
TRBD2	.	TRBV6-2/TRBV6-3	TRBJ2-1	CASKTSGRPEQFF	TGTGCCAGCAAAACTAGCGGGAGGCCTGAGCAGTTCTTC
.	.	TRBV10-2	TRBJ2-2	CATRTSVVNTGELFF	TGCGCCACCCGGACCTCCGTCGTGAACACCGGGGAGCTGTTTTTT
.	few	TRBV25-1	TRBJ1-1	CASSVGVNTEAFF	TGTGCCAGCAGTGTGGGGGTGAACACTGAAGCTTTCTTT
.	.	TRBV7-2	TRBJ2-3	CASSEPISTDTQYF	TGTGCCAGCAGTGAGCCAATCTCCACAGATACGCAGTATTTT
.	few	TRBV7-9	TRBJ2-7	CASSLDRAYEQYF	TGTGCCAGCAGCTTAGATAGAGCCTACGAGCAGTACTTC
.	many	TRBV12-3/TRBV12-4	TRBJ2-2	CASTLHRDTGELFF	TGTGCCAGCACGTTACACAGGGATACCGGGGAGCTGTTTTTT